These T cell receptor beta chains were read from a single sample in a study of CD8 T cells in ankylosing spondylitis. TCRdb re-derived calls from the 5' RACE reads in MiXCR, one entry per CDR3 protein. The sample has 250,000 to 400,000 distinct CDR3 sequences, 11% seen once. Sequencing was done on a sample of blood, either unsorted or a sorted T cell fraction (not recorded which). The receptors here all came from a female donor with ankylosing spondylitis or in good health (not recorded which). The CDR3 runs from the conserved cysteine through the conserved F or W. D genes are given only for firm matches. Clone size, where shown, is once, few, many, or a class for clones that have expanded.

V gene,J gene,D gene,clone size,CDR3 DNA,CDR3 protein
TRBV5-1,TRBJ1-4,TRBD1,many,TGCGCCAGCAGCGAAACAGGGGCACGGGAAAAACTGTTTTTT,CASSETGAREKLFF
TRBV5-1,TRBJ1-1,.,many,TGCGCCAGCAGCCCGCAGACAGGCAGCACTGAAGCTTTCTTT,CASSPQTGSTEAFF
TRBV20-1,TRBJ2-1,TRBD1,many,TGCAGTGCTGTTTCCGGGACAGACTACAATGAGCAGTTCTTC,CSAVSGTDYNEQFF
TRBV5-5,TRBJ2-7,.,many,TGTGCCAGCAGCTTGGTTAGTAGGGGCGACTACGAGCAGTACTTC,CASSLVSRGDYEQYF
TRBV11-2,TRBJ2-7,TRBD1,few,TGTGCCAGCAGCTCCCCTAAGGGACAGGCCTACGAGCAGTACTTC,CASSSPKGQAYEQYF
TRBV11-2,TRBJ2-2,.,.,TGTGCCACCCGGCTCAGGGCGGGAAGCCTAACTCCGAACACCGGGGAGCTGTTTTTT,CATRLRAGSLTPNTGELFF
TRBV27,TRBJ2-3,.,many,TGTGCCAGCAGTTTTGCGGGGATCTTTAGCACAGATACGCAGTATTTT,CASSFAGIFSTDTQYF
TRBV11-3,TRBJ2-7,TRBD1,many,TGTGCCAGCAGCAGCCGAGACAGGGAACTCAAACTCATGTACGAGCAGTACTTC,CASSSRDRELKLMYEQYF
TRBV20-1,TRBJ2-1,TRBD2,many,TGCAGTGCTAGAGTTCGCGGGAGGGCCGGGAATGAGCAGTTCTTC,CSARVRGRAGNEQFF
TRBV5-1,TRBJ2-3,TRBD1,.,TGCGCCACTACCTTAGGACAGGGCCAAGATACGCAGTATTTT,CATTLGQGQDTQYF
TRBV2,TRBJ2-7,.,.,TGTGCCAGCAGTGGAGGGGCGACCTACGAGCAGTACTTC,CASSGGATYEQYF